This is a list of T cell receptor beta chains from one sample in a study of CD8 T cells in ankylosing spondylitis. MiXCR was run by TCRdb on the 5' RACE reads, yielding one entry per CDR3 protein. The sample consists of roughly 230,000 distinct CDR3 sequences, 18% of them appearing once. Sample: blood, either unsorted or a sorted T cell fraction (not recorded which). The receptors originated from a male donor with ankylosing spondylitis or in good health (not recorded which). Each CDR3 is given with its conserved first and last residue. The D gene is left open where the match is weak. Some rows have no size entry. The others give once, few or many, or a class for an expanded clone.

CDR3aa,CDR3nt,j_gene,d_gene,v_gene,abundance
CATRLAGGPYNEQFF,TGTGCTACTCGGCTAGCGGGAGGGCCTTACAATGAGCAGTTCTTC,TRBJ2-1,TRBD2,TRBV7-9,.
CSVVGDRGREQYF,TGCAGCGTTGTTGGGGACAGGGGGCGCGAGCAGTACTTC,TRBJ2-7,TRBD1,TRBV29-1,once
CSAKGGGGPVGELFF,TGCAGTGCTAAAGGGGGGGGAGGGCCGGTCGGGGAGCTGTTTTTT,TRBJ2-2,.,TRBV20-1,.
CASSYGHPTSYEQYF,TGTGCCAGCAGTTATGGACACCCAACCTCCTACGAGCAGTACTTC,TRBJ2-7,.,TRBV27,.
CSARRPGKDYNSPLHF,TGCAGTGCCCGGAGACCAGGGAAGGACTATAATTCACCCCTCCACTTT,TRBJ1-6,.,TRBV20-1,few
CASSQERDRRYYEQYF,TGTGCCAGCAGCCAAGAACGGGACAGGAGATACTACGAGCAGTACTTC,TRBJ2-7,TRBD1,TRBV4-2,few
CASSYTAGQETQYF,TGTGCCAGCAGTTATACAGCGGGACAAGAGACCCAGTACTTC,TRBJ2-5,TRBD2,TRBV6-5,.
CASSVRAVGNTIYF,TGTGCCAGCAGCGTCAGGGCGGTAGGAAACACCATATATTTT,TRBJ1-3,.,TRBV9,.
CASSLSGRGTYEQYF,TGCGCCAGCAGCCTTAGCGGGAGGGGTACCTACGAGCAGTACTTC,TRBJ2-7,TRBD2,TRBV5-1,.
CASSANTGGDTIYF,TGTGCCAGCAGTGCTAACACGGGAGGAGACACCATATATTTT,TRBJ1-3,.,TRBV12-3/TRBV12-4,few
CASSEGGPAWSEQFF,TGTGCCAGCAGCGAGGGGGGGCCCGCCTGGAGTGAGCAGTTCTTC,TRBJ2-1,.,TRBV21-1,.
CSAREGDLPIQETQYF,TGCAGTGCTAGAGAGGGGGACCTCCCGATCCAAGAGACCCAGTACTTC,TRBJ2-5,.,TRBV20-1,few
CSVAHTGYGYTF,TGCAGCGTTGCCCATACAGGCTATGGCTACACCTTC,TRBJ1-2,.,TRBV29-1,.
CASSLEGAKNTGELFF,TGCGCCAGCAGCTTGGAGGGGGCGAAGAACACCGGGGAGCTGTTTTTT,TRBJ2-2,TRBD1,TRBV5-1,few
CASSSGPGYEQYF,TGTGCCAGCAGTTCTGGGCCGGGCTACGAGCAGTACTTC,TRBJ2-7,.,TRBV27,.
CASSDRDSGTLEQYF,TGTGCCAGCAGTGACCGGGATAGCGGGACCCTCGAGCAGTACTTC,TRBJ2-7,TRBD2,TRBV25-1,.
CASSQGDRAGNQPQHF,TGCGCCAGCAGCCAAGGCGACAGGGCGGGCAATCAGCCCCAGCATTTT,TRBJ1-5,TRBD1,TRBV4-1,few
CASSSNRISSYNEQFF,TGTGCCAGCAGTTCCAACCGGATAAGCTCCTACAATGAGCAGTTCTTC,TRBJ2-1,.,TRBV6-2/TRBV6-3,many
CASSLAPAVYEQYF,TGTGCCAGCAGTTTAGCGCCTGCGGTCTACGAGCAGTACTTC,TRBJ2-7,.,TRBV12-3/TRBV12-4,many
CASRSGASLREQYF,TGTGCCAGCAGATCGGGAGCCTCCTTACGCGAGCAGTACTTC,TRBJ2-7,.,TRBV5-6,.
CATEQGANTGELFF,TGTGCCACAGAACAGGGAGCGAACACCGGGGAGCTGTTTTTT,TRBJ2-2,.,TRBV15,.
CASIGTGGVLEQFF,TGTGCCAGCATCGGGACAGGGGGCGTATTGGAGCAGTTCTTC,TRBJ2-1,TRBD1,TRBV6-2/TRBV6-3,few
CASSPKSTDTQYF,TGTGCCAGCAGCCCCAAATCGACAGATACGCAGTATTTT,TRBJ2-3,.,TRBV6-2/TRBV6-3,.
CASTTAGAYTEAFF,TGTGCCAGCACCACCGCAGGGGCCTACACTGAAGCTTTCTTT,TRBJ1-1,.,TRBV12-3/TRBV12-4,few
CASSQDLGEQETQYF,TGCGCCAGCAGCCAAGATCTCGGGGAACAAGAGACCCAGTACTTC,TRBJ2-5,.,TRBV4-1,few
CSVVGDRGPGTDTQYF,TGCAGCGTTGTGGGCGATCGGGGACCGGGGACAGATACGCAGTATTTT,TRBJ2-3,.,TRBV29-1,.
CASSQDQSGLLADTQYF,TGCGCCAGCAGCCAAGATCAGTCGGGGCTCCTCGCAGATACGCAGTATTTT,TRBJ2-3,.,TRBV4-3,.
CASSFLLASGTNNEQFF,TGTGCCAGCAGCTTCCTCCTGGCTAGCGGGACAAACAATGAGCAGTTCTTC,TRBJ2-1,TRBD2,TRBV13,many
CASTLFGTGPNTEAFF,TGTGCCAGCACCCTTTTTGGGACAGGCCCGAACACTGAAGCTTTCTTT,TRBJ1-1,TRBD1,TRBV7-6,.
CSVEGYEAEQYF,TGCAGCGTTGAAGGGTATGAGGCCGAGCAGTACTTC,TRBJ2-7,.,TRBV29-1,.
CASSLHQGGEETQYF,TGTGCCAGCAGTTTACATCAGGGGGGAGAAGAGACCCAGTACTTC,TRBJ2-5,.,TRBV6-5,.
CASSQDPGLEQTQYF,TGCGCCAGCAGCCAAGATCCCGGACTAGAACAGACGCAGTATTTT,TRBJ2-3,TRBD2,TRBV4-1,.
CSASPGGYGYTF,TGCAGTGCCTCCCCAGGGGGGTATGGCTACACCTTC,TRBJ1-2,TRBD1,TRBV20-1,.
CSVEGLAGGREQYF,TGCAGCGTTGAAGGACTAGCGGGAGGTCGCGAGCAGTACTTC,TRBJ2-7,TRBD2,TRBV29-1,many
CASRHQGGTEAFF,TGTGCCAGCAGGCATCAGGGTGGCACTGAAGCTTTCTTT,TRBJ1-1,.,TRBV27,many
CATDGGYQPQHF,TGTGCCACCGACGGCGGGTATCAGCCCCAGCATTTT,TRBJ1-5,.,TRBV19,.